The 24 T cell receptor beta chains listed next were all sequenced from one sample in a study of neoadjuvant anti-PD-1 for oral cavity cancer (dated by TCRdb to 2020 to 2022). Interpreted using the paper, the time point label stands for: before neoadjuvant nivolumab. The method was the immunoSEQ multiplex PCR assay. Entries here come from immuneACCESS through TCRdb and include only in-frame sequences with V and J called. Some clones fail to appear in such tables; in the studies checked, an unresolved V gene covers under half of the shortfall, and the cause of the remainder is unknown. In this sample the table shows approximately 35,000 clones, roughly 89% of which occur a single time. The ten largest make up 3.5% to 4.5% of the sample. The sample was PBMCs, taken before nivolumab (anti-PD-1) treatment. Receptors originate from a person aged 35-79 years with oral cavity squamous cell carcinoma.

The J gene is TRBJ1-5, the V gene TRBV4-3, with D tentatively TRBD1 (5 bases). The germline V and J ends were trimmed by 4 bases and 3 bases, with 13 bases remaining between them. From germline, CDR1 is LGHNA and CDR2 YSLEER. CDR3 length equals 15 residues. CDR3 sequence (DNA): TGCGCCAGCAGCCGATCCCGGGACTACAATCAGCCCCAGCATTTT. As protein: CASSRSRDYNQPQHF.

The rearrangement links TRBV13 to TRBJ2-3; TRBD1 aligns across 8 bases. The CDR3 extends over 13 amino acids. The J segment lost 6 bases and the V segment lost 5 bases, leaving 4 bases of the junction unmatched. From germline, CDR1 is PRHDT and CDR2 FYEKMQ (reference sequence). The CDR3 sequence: CASSGQGQDTQYF. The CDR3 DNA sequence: TGTGCCAGCAGCGGACAGGGTCAGGATACGCAGTATTTT.

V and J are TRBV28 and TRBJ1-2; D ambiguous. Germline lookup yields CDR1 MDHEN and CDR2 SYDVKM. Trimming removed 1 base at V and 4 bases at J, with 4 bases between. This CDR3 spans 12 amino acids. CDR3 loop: CASSLLTYGYTF. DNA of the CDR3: TGTGCCAGCAGTTTATTGACCTATGGCTACACCTTC.

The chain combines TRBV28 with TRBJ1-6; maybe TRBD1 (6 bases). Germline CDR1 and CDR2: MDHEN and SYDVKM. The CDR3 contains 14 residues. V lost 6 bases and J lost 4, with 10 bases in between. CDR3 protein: CASSLQGYNSPLHF. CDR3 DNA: TGTGCCAGCAGCCTACAGGGATATAATTCACCCCTCCACTTT.

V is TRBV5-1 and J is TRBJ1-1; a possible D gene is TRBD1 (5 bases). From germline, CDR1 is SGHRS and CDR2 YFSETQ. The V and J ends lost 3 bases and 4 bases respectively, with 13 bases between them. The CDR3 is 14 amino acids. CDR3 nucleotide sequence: TGCGCCAGCAGCTCGACATTCGGGGGCACTGAAGCTTTCTTT. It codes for CASSSTFGGTEAFF.

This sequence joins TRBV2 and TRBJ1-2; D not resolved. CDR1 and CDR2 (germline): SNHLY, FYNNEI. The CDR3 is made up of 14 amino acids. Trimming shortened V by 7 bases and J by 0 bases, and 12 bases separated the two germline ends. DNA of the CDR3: TGTGCCAGCACCCCGTTGGCCGCTAACTATGGCTACACCTTC. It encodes CASTPLAANYGYTF.

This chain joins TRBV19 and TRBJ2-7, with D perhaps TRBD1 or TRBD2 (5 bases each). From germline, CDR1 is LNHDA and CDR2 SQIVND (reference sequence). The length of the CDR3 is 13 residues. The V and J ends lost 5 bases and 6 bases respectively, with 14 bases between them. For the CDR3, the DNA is TGTGCCAGTAGTCCCACCCGGGGCGGCGAGCAGTACTTC. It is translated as CASSPTRGGEQYF.

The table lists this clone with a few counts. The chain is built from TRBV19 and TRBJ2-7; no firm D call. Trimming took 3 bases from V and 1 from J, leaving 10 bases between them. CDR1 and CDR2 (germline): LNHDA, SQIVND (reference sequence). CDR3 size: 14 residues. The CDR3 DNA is TGTGCCAGTAGTATGGTGCTAGGGTCCTACGAGCAGTACTTC. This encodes CASSMVLGSYEQYF.

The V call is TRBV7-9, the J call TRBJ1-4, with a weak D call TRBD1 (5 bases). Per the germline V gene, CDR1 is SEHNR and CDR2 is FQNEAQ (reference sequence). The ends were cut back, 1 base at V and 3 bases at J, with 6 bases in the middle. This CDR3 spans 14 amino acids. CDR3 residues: CASSLEQANEKLFF. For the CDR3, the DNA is TGTGCCAGCAGCTTAGAACAGGCTAATGAAAAACTGTTTTTT.

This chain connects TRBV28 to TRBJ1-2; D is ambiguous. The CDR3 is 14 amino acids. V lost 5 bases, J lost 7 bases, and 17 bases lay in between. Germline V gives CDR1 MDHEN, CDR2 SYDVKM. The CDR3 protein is CASSPPRITTGYTF. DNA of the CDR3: TGTGCCAGCAGTCCCCCCAGAATCACAACTGGCTACACCTTC.

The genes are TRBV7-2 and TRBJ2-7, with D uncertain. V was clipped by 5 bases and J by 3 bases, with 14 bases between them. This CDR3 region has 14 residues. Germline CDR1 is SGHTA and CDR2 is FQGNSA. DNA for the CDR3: TGTGCCAGCAGCCCCATCGAGGACGGCTACGAGCAGTACTTC. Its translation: CASSPIEDGYEQYF.

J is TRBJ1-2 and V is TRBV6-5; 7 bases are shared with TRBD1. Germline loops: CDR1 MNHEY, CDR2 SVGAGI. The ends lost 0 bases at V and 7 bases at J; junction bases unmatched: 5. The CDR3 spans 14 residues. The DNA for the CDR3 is TGTGCCAGCAGTTACTCGAGGGGGCGCGGTGGCTACACCTTC. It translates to CASSYSRGRGGYTF.

The CDR3 DNA reads as TGCGCCAGCAGCTTAGAAGGGAGAGACACAGATACGCAGTATTTT. Protein: CASSLEGRDTDTQYF. The J gene is TRBJ2-3, the V gene TRBV5-1; a possible D gene is TRBD2 (5 bases). Germline V gene lookup returns CDR1 SGHRS and CDR2 YFSETQ. The CDR3 has 15 amino acids. Trimming left V 2 bases short and J 2 bases short, with 12 bases between.

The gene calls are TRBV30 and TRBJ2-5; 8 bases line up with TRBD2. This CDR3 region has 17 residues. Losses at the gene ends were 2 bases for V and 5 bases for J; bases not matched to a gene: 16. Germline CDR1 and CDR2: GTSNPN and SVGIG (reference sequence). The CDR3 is CAWSSPPGGVGSETQYF. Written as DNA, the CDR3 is TGTGCCTGGAGTTCTCCACCGGGGGGGGTAGGGTCGGAGACCCAGTACTTC.

As DNA, the CDR3 is TGTGCCAGTAGTTCCACCGCCCTCTACGAGCAGTACTTC. Encoded protein: CASSSTALYEQYF. The gene calls are TRBV19 and TRBJ2-7; D is ambiguous. CDR3 length equals 13 residues. V was clipped by 5 bases and J by 3 bases, with 11 bases between them. Germline-derived CDR1 and CDR2 are LNHDA and SQIVND (reference sequence).

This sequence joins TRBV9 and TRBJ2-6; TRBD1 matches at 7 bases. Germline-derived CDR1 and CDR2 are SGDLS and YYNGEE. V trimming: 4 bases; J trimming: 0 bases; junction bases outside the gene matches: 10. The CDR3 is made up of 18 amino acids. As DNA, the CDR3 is TGTGCCAGCAGCTCCCGGGACAGACGAGACTCTGGGGCCAACGTCCTGACTTTC. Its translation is CASSSRDRRDSGANVLTF.

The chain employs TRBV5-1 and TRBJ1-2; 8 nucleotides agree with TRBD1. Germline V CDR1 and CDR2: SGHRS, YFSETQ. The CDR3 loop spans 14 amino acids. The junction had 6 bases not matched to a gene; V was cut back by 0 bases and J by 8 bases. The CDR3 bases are TGCGCCAGCAGCTTGGTGACAGGGGAAGGCGGCTACACCTTC. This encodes CASSLVTGEGGYTF.

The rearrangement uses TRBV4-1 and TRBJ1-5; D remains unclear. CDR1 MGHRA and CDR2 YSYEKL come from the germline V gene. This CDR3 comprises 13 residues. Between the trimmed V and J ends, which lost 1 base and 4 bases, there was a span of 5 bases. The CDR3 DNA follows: TGCGCCAGCAGCCAAGGAGTGAATCAGCCCCAGCATTTT. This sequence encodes CASSQGVNQPQHF.

CDR3 loop: CASSLAWAGVTSTDTQYF. The CDR3 nucleotides read TGTGCCAGCAGCTTAGCGTGGGCGGGGGTAACTAGCACAGATACGCAGTATTTT. The chain recombines TRBV7-8 with TRBJ2-3; 7 positions agree with TRBD2. This CDR3 has 18 residues. Germline CDR1 reads SGHVS; CDR2 reads FQNEAQ. V lost 0 bases and J lost 0; bases outside the gene matches: 9.

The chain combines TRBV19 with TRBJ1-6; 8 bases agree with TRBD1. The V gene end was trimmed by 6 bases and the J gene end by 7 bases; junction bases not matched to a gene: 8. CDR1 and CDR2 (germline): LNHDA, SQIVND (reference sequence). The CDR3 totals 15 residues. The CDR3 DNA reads TGTGCCAGTAGCTCAACCGGGACAGGAAATTCACCCCTCCACTTT. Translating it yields CASSSTGTGNSPLHF.

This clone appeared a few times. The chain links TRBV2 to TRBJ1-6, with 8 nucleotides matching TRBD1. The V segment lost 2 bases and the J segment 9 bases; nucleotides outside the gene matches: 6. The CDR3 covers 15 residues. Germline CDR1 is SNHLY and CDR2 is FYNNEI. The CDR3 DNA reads TGTGCCAGCAGTGAATCCGCAGGGGGCATTTCACCCCTCCACTTT. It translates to CASSESAGGISPLHF.

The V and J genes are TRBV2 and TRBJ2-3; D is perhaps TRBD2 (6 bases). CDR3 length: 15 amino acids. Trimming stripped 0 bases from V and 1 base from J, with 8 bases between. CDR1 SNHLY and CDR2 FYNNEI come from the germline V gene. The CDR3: CASSEARGGTDTQYF. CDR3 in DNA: TGTGCCAGCAGTGAAGCGCGGGGCGGCACAGATACGCAGTATTTT.

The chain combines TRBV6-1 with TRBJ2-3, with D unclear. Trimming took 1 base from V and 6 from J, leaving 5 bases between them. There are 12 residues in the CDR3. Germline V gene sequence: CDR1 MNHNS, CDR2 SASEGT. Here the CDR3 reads CASSEVRDTQYF. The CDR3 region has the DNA TGTGCCAGCAGTGAAGTGAGGGATACGCAGTATTTT.

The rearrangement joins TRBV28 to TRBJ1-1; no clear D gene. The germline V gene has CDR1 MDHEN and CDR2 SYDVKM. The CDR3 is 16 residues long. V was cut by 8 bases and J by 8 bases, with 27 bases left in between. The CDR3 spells CASYFSHAGPRVEAFF. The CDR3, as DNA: TGTGCCAGCTACTTCTCCCACGCCGGGCCACGAGTGGAAGCTTTCTTT.